This T cell receptor (beta chain) was found in a study of T cells in Graves' hyperthyroidism and ophthalmopathy. Study summary: Peripheral blood draws took place at initial diagnosis, ahead of any treatment. Notes on the study in general: Among clonotypes expanded in thyroid above 0.001, most were also found in blood.

Template material for amplifying TCR beta CDR3 regions consisted of RNA transcripts. A set of HTBI primers served as the primers for a first-round RT-PCR of the TCR CDR3. TCRdb reprocessed the multiplex PCR reads with MiXCR, giving one entry per CDR3 protein. Here the sample spans some 360,000 distinct CDR3 sequences, less than 20% being singletons. Germline V gene lookup returns CDR1 SGHDT and CDR2 YYEEEE. The CDR3 totals 17 residues. V lost 4 bases and J 6 bases, leaving 22 bases between the germline ends. This clonotype has at least ten counts. Its target is not known. With duration under 3 months, ophthalmopathy was active: Clinical Activity Score at least 3, NOSPECS at least 4. Patients were excluded for uncontrolled infection, other autoimmune disease, pregnancy or lactation.

The chain uses TRBV5-6 and TRBJ2-2; D is unresolved. The sample comprised blood. The clonotype was recovered from a woman aged 40 to 49 with Graves' ophthalmopathy. CDR3 DNA sequence: TGTGCCAGCAGCCCCAGTTGGGCGATTGGAGTGGCCGGGGAGCTGTTTTTT. This encodes CASSPSWAIGVAGELFF. Full variable domain (outside the CDR3, taken from reference TRBV5-6 and TRBJ2-2): DAGVTQSPTHLIKTRGQQVTLRCSPKSGHDTVSWYQQALGQGPQFIFQYYEEEERQRGNFPDRFSGHQFPNYSSELNVNALLLGDSALYLCASSPSWAIGVAGELFFGEGSRLTVL.